Included here is one T cell receptor (beta chain) sequence, with context. The antigen remains undetermined. This CDR3 spans 13 amino acids. Germline CDR1 MNHNY, CDR2 SVGAGI (reference sequence). V dropped 7 bases and J dropped 0; count of bases not matched to a gene: 3. This specimen belongs to a study of cytomegalovirus exposure and HLA in healthy donors. Study-wide results and caveats: In a later analysis, TCR beta V- and J-gene trimming was associated with a missense DCLRE1C variant. Within a later analysis, the majority of CMV-associated TCR beta chains appeared HLA-restricted. Prior analysis indicated that the majority of TCR beta V segments exhibited productivity approximately 87% or approximately 30% of the time. Several top significant clusters appeared, in a later analysis, to be linked to common viral pathogens.

Amplification used 60 Vbeta primers and 13 Jbeta primers. TCRdb's table, derived via immunoSEQ multiplex PCR, lists solely in-frame clones and lacks some. The sample includes 170,000 or so clones, almost 85% of them seen just once. The sequencing sample was made of PBMCs. The sequence came from a woman aged 50 to 65 in good health and CMV-seronegative. The V call is TRBV6-6, the J call TRBJ2-7; 7 nucleotides align to TRBD1. As DNA, the CDR3 is TGTGCCAGCACCAGGGGGAGCTCCTACGAGCAGTACTTC. Amino acid sequence: CASTRGSSYEQYF.